This T cell receptor beta chain was identified in a study of blood T cell repertoires in COVID-19. At the level of the study: Samples representing acute and convalescent COVID-19 were sourced from the United States, Italy and Spain.

In the authors' workflow: Estimates of nucleated cell counts were drawn from the amplification of reference gene primers. The protocol was immunoSEQ multiplex PCR, while the TCRdb copy is restricted to in-frame clones and leaves out a portion. V and J calls and clone size are as listed in that table; D and trimming were resolved from the DNA. The data hold about 110,000 clones, with more than 70% observed a single time. The table lists this clone with a few counts. Sequenced: peripheral blood. The source is a human donor in a cohort sampled during active COVID-19.

CDR3 in DNA: TGTGCCAGCAGTTGGACAGGTAGCAATCAGCCCCAGCATTTT. Protein: CASSWTGSNQPQHF. The V and J genes are TRBV6-2 or TRBV6-3 and TRBJ1-5; the match to TRBD1 covers 7 bases. With V trimmed by 4 bases and J by 0 bases, 0 bases remained unmatched. Germline CDR1 reads MNHEY; CDR2 reads SVGEGT. The CDR3 runs to 14 residues.